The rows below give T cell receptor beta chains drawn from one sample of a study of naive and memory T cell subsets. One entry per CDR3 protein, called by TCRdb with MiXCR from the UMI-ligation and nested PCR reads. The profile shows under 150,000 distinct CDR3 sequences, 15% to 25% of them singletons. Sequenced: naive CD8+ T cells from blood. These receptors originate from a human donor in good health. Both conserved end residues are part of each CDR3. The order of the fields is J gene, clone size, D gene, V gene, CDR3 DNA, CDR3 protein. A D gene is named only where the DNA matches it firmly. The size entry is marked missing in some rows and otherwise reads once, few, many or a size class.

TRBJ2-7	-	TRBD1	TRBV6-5	TGTGCCAGCAGTTACACCCGACAGGGAAGGGGCGAGCAGTACTTC	CASSYTRQGRGEQYF
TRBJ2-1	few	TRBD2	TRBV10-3	TGTGCCATCAGCTCCCCTAGCGGGTCCTCCTACAATGAGCAGTTCTTC	CAISSPSGSSYNEQFF
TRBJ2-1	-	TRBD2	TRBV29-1	TGCAGCGTTGAATCGGTGATACGGGAGGGCCAGAACAATGAGCAGTTCTTC	CSVESVIREGQNNEQFF
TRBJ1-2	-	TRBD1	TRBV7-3	TGTGCCAGCAGCTTAAAGGGGGCAGGCTATGGCTACACCTTC	CASSLKGAGYGYTF
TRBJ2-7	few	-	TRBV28	TGTGCCAGCGATATCCCTCGACAGCCGGTATACTTC	CASDIPRQPVYF
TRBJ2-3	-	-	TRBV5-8	TGTGCCAGCAGCTTGTTGGAAAGGGTTGCGCAGTATTTT	CASSLLERVAQYF
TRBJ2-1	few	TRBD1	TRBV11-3	TGTGCCAGCAGCCCAGGACAGGGGGCCAATGAGCAGTTCTTC	CASSPGQGANEQFF
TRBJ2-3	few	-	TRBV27	TGTGCCAGCAGTCCCGGCTGGGCAGATACGCAGTATTTT	CASSPGWADTQYF
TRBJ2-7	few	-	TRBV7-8	TGTGCCAGCAGCTTAGGAGCGAATTCCTACGAGCAGTACTTC	CASSLGANSYEQYF
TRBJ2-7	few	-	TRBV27	TGTGCCAGCAGTTTCGGGCAGGGTTATGGGCAGTACTTC	CASSFGQGYGQYF
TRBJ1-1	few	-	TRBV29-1	TGCAGCGTTGGTGGGGGCCGAAGCACTGAAGCTTTCTTT	CSVGGGRSTEAFF
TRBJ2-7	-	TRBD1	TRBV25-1	TGTGCCAGCAGTGAATATGGACAGGATTTCACCTACGAGCAGTACTTC	CASSEYGQDFTYEQYF
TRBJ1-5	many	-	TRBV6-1	TGTGCCAGCAGTGGAGGACGGGGTGATCAGCCCCAGCATTTT	CASSGGRGDQPQHF
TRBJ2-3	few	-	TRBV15	TGTGCCACCAGCTTATCCTCGGCGGAAGATACGCAGTATTTT	CATSLSSAEDTQYF
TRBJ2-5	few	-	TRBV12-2	TGTGCAAGTCGCTTAGCCTTGGGATCCCAAGAGACCCAGTACTTC	CASRLALGSQETQYF
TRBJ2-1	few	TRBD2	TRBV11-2	TGTGCCAGCAGCCGGACTAGCGGGAAGGATGAGCAGTTCTTC	CASSRTSGKDEQFF
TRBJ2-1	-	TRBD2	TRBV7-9	TGTGCCAGCAGCCCTAAGACTAGCTTATCCTACAATGAGCAGTTCTTC	CASSPKTSLSYNEQFF
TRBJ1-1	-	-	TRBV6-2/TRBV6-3	TGTGCCACCGCTAAAGGATATACTGAAGCTTTCTTT	CATAKGYTEAFF